Listed here are 13 T cell receptor beta chains from one sample, sequenced in a study of tumor and adjacent non-tumor tissue in lung cancer. A modified ARM-PCR protocol with three rounds of nested PCR amplified TCRbeta. TCRdb itself ran the multiplex PCR reads through MiXCR, one entry per CDR3 protein. The table has over 85,000 distinct CDR3 sequences, 75% to 90% seen once; the top ten hold 20% to 25%. This sample's RNA came from whole unsorted tissue. The sample taken for sequencing was lung tumor tissue. The receptors originated from a man in his sixties or seventies with non-small cell lung cancer.

This sequence joins TRBV12-3 or TRBV12-4 and TRBJ2-1; 12 positions agree with TRBD2. V dropped 6 bases and J dropped 16; count of bases not matched to a gene: 16. CDR3 length equals 15 residues. The CDR3 sequence is CASRPGLAGRRERFF. In nucleotides, the CDR3 is TGTGCCAGCAGACCCGGACTAGCGGGGCGCAGGGAGCGATTCTTC.

This CDR3 is CSSTTVARVGTEAFF. CDR3 DNA: TGTTCAAGCACCACGGTCGCTAGGGTGGGCACTGAAGCTTTCTTT. The chain has TRBV6-5 and TRBJ1-1; D call uncertain. The length of the CDR3 is 15 residues. Germline V gene lookup returns CDR1 MNHEY and CDR2 SVGAGI.

This chain uses TRBV28 with TRBJ2-3, with TRBD2 identical over 12 bases. V gave up 6 bases and J gave up 1 base; unmatched junction bases: 11. From germline, CDR1 is MDHEN and CDR2 SYDVKM. This CDR3 spans 18 amino acids. This CDR3 reads CASSPELAGGWGTDTQYF. DNA for the CDR3: TGTGCCAGCAGCCCGGAACTAGCGGGAGGCTGGGGCACAGATACGCAGTATTTT.

Details on this clonotype: An end of the junction differs from the germline gene, which may be a read error. The chain employs TRBV5-4 and TRBJ2-5; D remains unclear. The CDR3 consists of 14 residues. The germline V gene encodes CDR1 SGHNT and CDR2 YYREEE (reference sequence). CDR3 nucleotide sequence: TGTGCCAGTAGTTATGGGCCCATGAGAGAGACCCGGTACTTC. This translates into CASSYGPMRETRYF.

In its sample, this clonotype was seen a few times. An end of the junction differs from the germline gene, which may be a read error. J is TRBJ2-4 and V is TRBV11-2; unclear D gene. Germline lookup yields CDR1 SGHAT and CDR2 FQNNGV. The CDR3 totals 13 residues. CDR3 residues: CASSLQIKKIQYF. CDR3 coding DNA: TGTGCCAGCAGCTTACAGATCAAAAAGATTCAGTACTTC.

The rearrangement links TRBV5-4 to TRBJ1-4; TRBD1 might be the D (5 bases). Looked up from germline, CDR1 is SGHNT and CDR2 is YYREEE (reference sequence). CDR3 length: 15 amino acids. The V and J ends lost 4 bases and 2 bases respectively, with 12 bases between them. The CDR3 DNA reads as TGTGCCAGCAGCGCCGGGGCACTCACTAATGAAAAACTGTTTTTT. Amino acids: CASSAGALTNEKLFF.

With regard to this clonotype: One junction end disagrees with the germline gene, perhaps due to a read error. The V and J genes are TRBV12-3 or TRBV12-4 and TRBJ2-7; TRBD1 aligns across 9 bases. The CDR3 has 14 residues. In DNA, the CDR3 is TGCTCTAGCAGTTTATGGGACAGGGTCTACGAGCAGTACTTC. Translated: CSSSLWDRVYEQYF.

As for this clonotype: It is likely a read error, because the conserved phenylalanine at the end of the CDR3 is missing. CDR3 in amino acids: CGAFGRVNYDYTI. The DNA for the CDR3 is TGCGGCGCATTCGGCAGGGTGAACTATGACTACACCATC. This chain joins TRBV29-1 and TRBJ1-2; possible D gene TRBD1, 5 bases. The germline gives CDR1 SQVTM, CDR2 ANQGSEA. The CDR3 is made up of 13 amino acids.

The table lists this clonotype with many counts. The chain has TRBV6-2 or TRBV6-3 and TRBJ1-5; the D gene is possibly TRBD1 (6 bases). The CDR3 has 12 residues. The V gene's germline CDR1 is MNHEY and CDR2 SVGEGT. Trimming removed 7 bases at V and 6 bases at J, with 10 bases between. This CDR3 is CASKGGGQPQHF. The CDR3 DNA follows: TGTGCCAGCAAAGGAGGGGGTCAGCCCCAGCATTTT.

On this clonotype: This may be a read error: a much more frequent sequence differs by one nucleotide. The chain uses TRBV7-9 and TRBJ1-6; TRBD1 matches at 9 bases. CDR1 and CDR2 (germline): SEHNR, FQNEAQ (reference sequence). CDR3 length equals 17 residues. The CDR3 DNA sequence: TGTGCCAGCAGCCGCCGGGACAGGGCCACTATAAATTCACCCTTCCACTTT. This sequence encodes CASSRRDRATINSPFHF.

V usage is TRBV12-3 or TRBV12-4 and J usage is TRBJ2-1, with D possibly TRBD1 on 6 matching bases. This CDR3 is 15 amino acids long. Trimming took off 10 bases at V and 0 bases at J, with 16 bases between the two ends. The CDR3: CAITQLDSSYNEQFF. The CDR3 region has the DNA TGTGCCATCACCCAGCTGGACAGCTCCTACAATGAGCAGTTCTTC.

This clonotype has a count of ten or more. The chain links TRBV7-6 to TRBJ1-1; tentative D call: TRBD1 (5 bases). Germline V lookup: CDR1 SGHVS, CDR2 FNYEAQ. V lost 5 bases and J lost 2, with 12 bases in between. CDR3 length: 14 residues. The CDR3 nucleotides read TGTGCCAGCAGCGGAATAAGGGGTAACACTGAAGCTTTCTTT. This sequence encodes CASSGIRGNTEAFF.

About this clonotype: A much more abundant neighbour one base away suggests this may be a read error. This chain uses TRBV7-8 with TRBJ1-2; D is perhaps TRBD1 (5 bases). The CDR3 is made up of 15 amino acids. V was clipped by 1 base and J by 3 bases, with 12 bases between them. Germline values: CDR1 SGHVS, CDR2 FQNEAQ. The CDR3 here is CASSLEGEHDYGYTF. In DNA, the CDR3 is TGTGCCAGCAGCTTAGAAGGGGAACACGACTATGGCTACACCTTC.